Each of the 6 T cell receptor beta chains below was sequenced from the same sample in a study of graft-versus-host responses after intestinal transplantation. Repertoires were generated with immunoSEQ multiplex PCR, while TCRdb's copy carries only in-frame clones and drops some. The sample includes some 2,300 clones, around 93% of them seen just once. The sample was PBMCs, taken around 19 days after intestinal transplant. The receptors were gathered from a human patient who received an intestinal transplant, so some T cells may come from the graft donor.

This chain connects TRBV6-1 to TRBJ2-3; perhaps TRBD2 as D (5 bases). Germline V gene lookup returns CDR1 MNHNS and CDR2 SASEGT. The CDR3 is 17 amino acids. V lost 1 base and J lost 1, with 15 bases in between. The CDR3 nucleotides read TGTGCCAGCAGTGAAGTTGTGGGCGGGCCCGGCACAGATACGCAGTATTTT. It specifies CASSEVVGGPGTDTQYF.

J is TRBJ1-5 and V is TRBV7-9; D is perhaps TRBD1 (5 bases). The CDR3 length is 13 residues. V gave up 4 bases and J gave up 3 bases, with 7 bases separating them. Per germline, CDR1 SEHNR and CDR2 FQNEAQ (reference sequence). The DNA for the CDR3 is TGTGCCAGCAGCTCAGGGATCAATCAGCCCCAGCATTTT. Translated: CASSSGINQPQHF.

V is TRBV27 and J is TRBJ1-2; D may be TRBD1 (5 bases). The CDR3 length is 21 residues. Trimming removed 0 bases from V and 3 bases from J, with 29 bases in between. The germline gives CDR1 MNHEY, CDR2 SMNVEV (reference sequence). In DNA form, the CDR3 reads TGTGCCAGCAGTTTATCGGCGGATGCAGGGCCAGGGAACTGGGGTGACTATGGCTACACCTTC. It is translated as CASSLSADAGPGNWGDYGYTF.

The chain couples TRBV5-1 to TRBJ2-3, with a possible D match to TRBD2 (6 bases). CDR1 is SGHRS and CDR2 is YFSETQ in the germline V gene. Trimming cost V 3 bases and J 7 bases, with 15 bases left between them. CDR3 size: 14 residues. The DNA for the CDR3 is TGCGCCAGCAGCTCGTCGGGACTCCTGAATACGCAGTATTTT. Protein sequence: CASSSSGLLNTQYF. The full variable domain, rest sourced from reference TRBV5-1 and TRBJ2-3, is KAGVTQTPRYLIKTRGQQVTLSCSPISGHRSVSWYQQTPGQGLQFLFEYFSETQRNKGNFPGRFSGRQFSNSRSEMNVSTLELGDSALYLCASSSSGLLNTQYFGPGTRLTVL.

This clone has just one count. The chain links TRBV29-1 to TRBJ1-1; tentatively, D is TRBD1 (6 bases). The CDR3 has 13 residues. CDR1 and CDR2 from the germline V gene are SQVTM and ANQGSEA. Trimming removed 7 bases from V and 2 bases from J, with 14 bases in between. CDR3 nucleotides: TGCAGCGGCGACTTACAGGGAAACACTGAAGCTTTCTTT. Amino acid sequence: CSGDLQGNTEAFF.

The rearrangement joins TRBV7-6 to TRBJ2-1; 10 positions agree with TRBD2. CDR1 is SGHVS and CDR2 is FNYEAQ in the germline V gene. Losses at the gene ends were 8 bases for V and 8 bases for J; bases not matched to a gene: 9. The CDR3 is 14 amino acids. Here the CDR3 reads CASQLLAGRDEQFF. CDR3 nucleotide sequence: TGTGCCAGCCAACTACTAGCGGGGAGGGATGAGCAGTTCTTC.